This T cell receptor beta chain stems from a study of blood T cells in healthy people across ages. General study points: Diversity of TCR beta correlated strongly with naive T cell percentage. Long-lived donors exceeded aged donors in naive CD4+ cells and diversity.

Sample donors were healthy Caucasian individuals that came from Russia, aged roughly 6 to 95. Comments on this clonotype: The antigen is undetermined.

The CDR3 runs 16 residues. Germline V lookup: CDR1 MGHDK, CDR2 SYGVNS. The V and J ends lost 4 bases and 2 bases respectively, with 16 bases between them. The use of a sample-barcoded 5' primer and a J-beta primer mix characterized a second PCR of roughly 7 to 11 cycles. Each cDNA was tagged by a template-switch adaptor containing 12 random nucleotides. TCRdb re-derived calls from the 5' RACE reads in MiXCR, one entry per CDR3 protein. The repertoire consists of nearly 1 million distinct CDR3 sequences, with just over 50% occurring once and the leading ten covering about 21%. The chain joins TRBV25-1 to TRBJ2-3; no firm D call. Sequences were obtained from blood. This receptor was identified in an older woman in good health. The CDR3: CASSGGGNPYTDTQYF. The CDR3 DNA follows: TGTGCCAGCAGTGGAGGCGGAAACCCGTACACAGATACGCAGTATTTT.